Shown below are 7 T cell receptor beta chains from a single sample sequenced in a study of fetal regulatory T cell absence and autoimmunity. Using immunoSEQ multiplex PCR, the repertoire was profiled, and TCRdb retains in-frame clones only, with some absent. The repertoire holds some 46,000 clones, with approximately 80% as singletons. Specimen: cord blood. The source is a newborn boy with IPEX syndrome.

The rearrangement uses TRBV27 and TRBJ2-3; D remains unclear. Trimming removed 0 bases from V and 5 bases from J, with 6 bases in between. CDR3 length equals 13 residues. Per germline, CDR1 MNHEY and CDR2 SMNVEV (reference sequence). The CDR3: CASSLSHGDTQYF. CDR3 DNA: TGTGCCAGCAGTTTATCGCACGGAGATACGCAGTATTTT.

This chain joins TRBV5-1 and TRBJ1-2; TRBD1 agrees at 7 bases. Germline V CDR1 and CDR2: SGHRS, YFSETQ. CDR3 length: 14 residues. Trimming at V came to 0 bases and at J to 1 base, leaving 0 bases not matched to a gene. CDR3 protein: CASSLAGGNYGYTF. DNA for the CDR3: TGCGCCAGCAGCTTGGCAGGGGGTAACTATGGCTACACCTTC.

Only a few counts were recorded for this clone. The J gene is TRBJ2-3, the V gene TRBV7-2; unclear D gene. Germline CDR1 SGHTA, CDR2 FQGNSA. The CDR3 has 11 residues. Trimming removed 5 bases at V and 10 bases at J, with 10 bases between. For the CDR3, the DNA is TGTGCCAGCAGCAGCAGGATGTCGCAGTATTTT. Protein product: CASSSRMSQYF.

CDR3 loop: CASSNYDRVWPEAFF. Here the CDR3 DNA reads TGTGCCAGCAGTAACTACGACAGGGTTTGGCCTGAAGCTTTCTTT. V usage is TRBV6-5 and J usage is TRBJ1-1; 7 bases are a match to TRBD1. This CDR3 contains 15 residues. Looked up from germline, CDR1 is MNHEY and CDR2 is SVGAGI. V lost 5 bases, J lost 6 bases, and 12 bases stayed unmatched.

V gene TRBV7-2 combines with J gene TRBJ1-5; D is unresolved. The germline V gene encodes CDR1 SGHTA and CDR2 FQGNSA. V was cut by 5 bases and J by 4 bases, with 9 bases left in between. The CDR3 has 13 residues. CDR3 sequence (DNA): TGTGCCAGCAGCGCTGATAATAATCAGCCCCAGCATTTT. This gives the protein CASSADNNQPQHF.

A few counts support this clone. The chain is built from TRBV7-6 and TRBJ2-7, with TRBD1 matching 7 bases. Unmatched junction bases numbered 4, after V lost 5 bases and J lost 6 bases. Germline V gene data show CDR1 as SGHVS and CDR2 as FNYEAQ. This CDR3 spans 12 amino acids. This CDR3 reads CASSRQGREQYF. CDR3 in DNA: TGTGCCAGCAGCCGACAGGGCCGCGAGCAGTACTTC.

The gene calls are TRBV9 and TRBJ2-3; 8 bases map to TRBD2. V lost 0 bases and J lost 2; bases outside the gene matches: 5. Looked up from germline, CDR1 is SGDLS and CDR2 is YYNGEE. This CDR3 spans 16 amino acids. CDR3 region: CASSVESGGPTDTQYF. CDR3 in DNA: TGTGCCAGCAGCGTAGAGAGCGGGGGCCCCACAGATACGCAGTATTTT.